The present T cell receptor (beta chain) was sequenced within a study of metastatic and nonmetastatic thyroid tumors (dated by TCRdb to the early 2020s). Notes on the research overall: For patients with malignant and with benign thyroid disease, the researchers compared repertoires between peripheral blood samples and tumor or nodule tissue samples.

The CDR3, from cysteine to phenylalanine, totals 14 residues. Solely the CDR3 DNA is kept, with 42 bases framed from the first base. In the germline V gene (reference sequence), CDR1 corresponds to DFQATT and CDR2 to SNEGSKA. V is cut by 6 bases and J by 5 bases, and the space between the germline ends is 14 bases. Findings and caveats that apply to the study as a whole: In both blood and tumor samples, TCR beta diversity was reported to be significantly higher in malignant tumors than in benign nodules.

No patient had received any treatment before thyroid surgery. Using T-cell receptor beta sequencing, the study looked back at clinical samples from patients collected from the early 2010s to the late 2010s. Libraries were prepared through PCR. The data were produced on an Illumina HiSeq 4000. The TCR beta-chain CDR3 region of each patient was profiled by high-throughput sequencing. Processing in the source paper ran as follows. A classifier to discriminate distant-metastatic papillary thyroid cancer patients was built from CDR3 differences across clinicopathological groups. To measure repertoire diversity the researchers used the Shannon index, while the Morisita-Horn index served to gauge how similar the tumor and blood repertoires were. Using fastp trimming at Q25 and MiXCR clonotype assembly, TCRdb reanalyzed the public sequencing data and kept in-frame beta chains. Here the V and J calls rest on TCRdb's processing, not on the authors' analysis. The sample yields over 10,000 clones; around 33% were counted once. The top ten clones comprise around 12% of the sample.

About this clone itself: Its antigen is not yet known. Per-nucleotide qualities are absent, and no much larger clonotype sits a single base away.

The origin of this receptor is a male donor with papillary thyroid cancer or a benign thyroid nodule (not recorded which). Some clones in this sample may be carry-over from other donors' samples. The receptor chain draws on TRBV20-1 and TRBJ1-6, with TRBD1 tentatively as D gene (5 bases match). Input material: tumor tissue. The CDR3 has the sequence CSARQSGHNSPLHF. The DNA sequence is given as TGCAGTGCAAGACAGTCAGGGCATAATTCACCCCTCCACTTT.